The 14 T cell receptor beta chains below were found in one sample sequenced in a study of blood T cell repertoires in COVID-19. Clones were read by immunoSEQ multiplex PCR, and TCRdb kept only the in-frame ones, dropping some. In the table there are 250,000 or so clones, more than 80% of which are singletons. Sequencing input: peripheral blood. All receptors come from a woman in her thirties with active or convalescent COVID-19.

The V call is TRBV6-2 or TRBV6-3, the J call TRBJ1-3, with D tentatively TRBD1 (6 bases). Germline V CDR1 and CDR2: MNHEY, SVGEGT. Trimming removed 5 bases from V and 2 bases from J, with 10 bases in between. This CDR3 spans 14 amino acids. For the CDR3, the DNA is TGTGCCAGCAGTAATACAGGGCCTGGAAACACCATATATTTT. Translated, it gives CASSNTGPGNTIYF.

The rearrangement links TRBV29-1 to TRBJ1-2; 9 bases are shared with TRBD1. CDR1 is SQVTM and CDR2 is ANQGSEA in the germline V gene. Trimming at V came to 7 bases and at J to 3 bases, leaving 6 bases not matched to a gene. The CDR3 has 13 residues. The CDR3 DNA reads TGCAGCGCAGACCGGGACAGGGACTATGGCTACACCTTC. Translated, it gives CSADRDRDYGYTF.

This chain joins TRBV7-2 and TRBJ2-3; 9 bases agree with TRBD1. In germline, CDR1 is SGHTA, CDR2 FQGNSA. The CDR3 extends over 13 amino acids. Trimming cost V 5 bases and J 9 bases; bases outside gene matches: 6. The CDR3 loop reads CASSADRGGTQYF. CDR3 DNA sequence: TGTGCCAGCAGCGCGGACAGGGGAGGAACGCAGTATTTT.

This clone showed up just once. CDR3 in amino acids: CASSWSRTGEDNSPLHF. For the CDR3, the DNA is TGTGCCAGCAGTTGGTCAAGGACAGGGGAGGATAATTCACCCCTCCACTTT. The rearrangement uses TRBV2 and TRBJ1-6; 9 bases line up with TRBD1. V was pared by 5 bases and J by 5 bases, with 10 bases of the junction left unmatched. The CDR3 sequence is 17 residues long. In germline, CDR1 is SNHLY, CDR2 FYNNEI.

The CDR3 coding sequence is TGTGCCTCCCGGGACTATCAGGATGAGCAGTTCTTC. Encoded protein: CASRDYQDEQFF. V and J are TRBV10-3 and TRBJ2-1, with TRBD2 matching over 7 bases. Trimming cost V 11 bases and J 8 bases; bases outside gene matches: 9. Looked up from germline, CDR1 is ENHRY and CDR2 is SYGVKD. The CDR3 spans 12 residues.

The J gene is TRBJ2-3, the V gene TRBV5-1; D possibly corresponds to TRBD2 (5 bases). The CDR3 covers 14 residues. The V gene lost 4 bases and the J gene lost 2 bases, with 11 bases spanning the gap. Germline V gene sequence: CDR1 SGHRS, CDR2 YFSETQ. As DNA, the CDR3 is TGCGCCAGCAGCCCAGGACTTCACACAGATACGCAGTATTTT. Amino acid sequence: CASSPGLHTDTQYF.

The chain carries TRBV9 and TRBJ1-3; 7 positions match TRBD1. Germline V gene lookup returns CDR1 SGDLS and CDR2 YYNGEE. J was trimmed by 0 bases and V by 4 bases; bases with no gene match: 13. CDR3 length: 18 amino acids. The chain's CDR3 is CASSPQSGGISSGNTIYF. The CDR3 region has the DNA TGTGCCAGCAGCCCCCAATCAGGGGGGATTAGCTCTGGAAACACCATATATTTT.

This clone has a single count. The chain recombines TRBV11-2 with TRBJ1-1; 7 bases agree with TRBD1. Germline V lookup: CDR1 SGHAT, CDR2 FQNNGV. J gave up 6 bases and V 6 bases, and 16 bases lay outside the gene matches. The CDR3 consists of 16 residues. CDR3 loop: CASRNRDRGTHAEAFF. As DNA, the CDR3 is TGTGCCAGCAGGAACCGGGACAGAGGAACCCACGCTGAAGCTTTCTTT.

The chain recombines TRBV6-2 or TRBV6-3 with TRBJ1-5; unclear D gene. The CDR3 consists of 13 residues. The germline gives CDR1 MNHEY, CDR2 SVGEGT. Trimming stripped 3 bases from V and 5 bases from J, with 8 bases between. Written as DNA, the CDR3 is TGTGCCAGCAGTTATGTAGTGGATCAGCCCCAGCATTTT. Translated: CASSYVVDQPQHF.

This sequence joins TRBV11-2 and TRBJ2-7; 11 bases map to TRBD2. CDR3 size: 18 residues. With V trimmed by 5 bases and J by 4 bases, 16 bases remained unmatched. The germline gives CDR1 SGHAT, CDR2 FQNNGV. The CDR3 here is CASSRTSLAGAVFYEQYF. The CDR3 DNA reads TGTGCCAGCAGCCGAACCTCACTAGCGGGGGCGGTCTTTTACGAGCAGTACTTC. The full variable domain, with the rest looked up from reference TRBV11-2 and TRBJ2-7, is EAGVAQSPRYKIIEKRQSVAFWCNPISGHATLYWYQQILGQGPKLLIQFQNNGVVDDSQLPKDRFSAERLKGVDSTLKIQPAKLEDSAVYLCASSRTSLAGAVFYEQYFGPGTRLTVT.

V and J are TRBV21-1 and TRBJ1-6. TRBV21-1 represents a pseudogene. This CDR3 comprises 16 residues. CDR3 in amino acids: CASSKVGDLVNSPLHF. The CDR3 bases are TGTGCCAGCAGCAAAGTCGGGGATCTCGTTAATTCACCCCTCCACTTT.

The V and J genes are TRBV7-9 and TRBJ1-2; a weak D match, TRBD1 (5 bases). Deletions cut 5 bases from V and 0 bases from J, with 7 bases between. From germline, CDR1 is SEHNR and CDR2 FQNEAQ (reference sequence). CDR3 length: 13 residues. The CDR3 here is CASSTTANYGYTF. The DNA of the CDR3 is TGTGCCAGCAGCACGACAGCTAACTATGGCTACACCTTC.

The J gene is TRBJ2-7, the V gene TRBV27; a weak D match, TRBD1 (5 bases). Trimming stripped 3 bases from V and 0 bases from J, with 15 bases between. This CDR3 contains 16 residues. Germline-derived CDR1 and CDR2 are MNHEY and SMNVEV (reference sequence). The DNA for the CDR3 is TGTGCCAGCAGTTTGGGGCACAAGGGGCTCTCCTACGAGCAGTACTTC. Encoded protein: CASSLGHKGLSYEQYF.

The chain couples TRBV18 to TRBJ2-2; D ambiguous. The CDR3 is 16 residues long. CDR1 is KGHSH and CDR2 is LQKENI in the germline V gene. Trimming removed 1 base from V and 1 base from J, with 10 bases in between. The CDR3 here is CASSPHDTQNTGELFF. In DNA form, the CDR3 reads TGTGCCAGCTCACCACATGATACACAGAACACCGGGGAGCTGTTTTTT.